A single sample is the source of the 10 T cell receptor beta chains below, sequenced in a study of CD8 T cells in ankylosing spondylitis. TCRdb re-derived calls from the 5' RACE reads in MiXCR, one entry per CDR3 protein. Of nearly 250,000 distinct CDR3 sequences listed, roughly 32% are singletons. The material sequenced was blood, either unsorted or a sorted T cell fraction (not recorded which). Every receptor here comes from a male donor with ankylosing spondylitis or in good health (not recorded which).

The rearrangement joins TRBV7-2 to TRBJ2-2; tentative D call: TRBD2 (6 bases). The CDR3 runs to 16 residues. V was pared by 4 bases and J by 0 bases, with 12 bases between. Per the germline V gene, CDR1 is SGHTA and CDR2 is FQGNSA. The DNA for the CDR3 is TGTGCCAGCAGCTCGATATGGGGGGCGAACACCGGGGAGCTGTTTTTT. Amino acid sequence: CASSSIWGANTGELFF.

This chain links TRBV29-1 with TRBJ1-1; 7 positions agree with TRBD1. The germline CDR1 and CDR2 sequences are SQVTM and ANQGSEA. This CDR3 region has 13 residues. V lost 4 bases to trimming and J lost 1 base; unmatched junction nucleotides: 3. DNA of the CDR3: TGCAGCGTTGGACAGGGACAGAACACTGAAGCTTTCTTT. Amino acid sequence: CSVGQGQNTEAFF.

As regards this clonotype: The junction does not match germline at one end; this may be a read error. This chain uses TRBV27 with TRBJ2-3; D gene uncertain. The CDR3 spans 13 residues. CDR1 and CDR2 (germline): MNHEY, SMNVEV (reference sequence). CDR3 protein: CASSPPARGESHF. The CDR3 nucleotides are TGTGCCAGCAGTCCCCCCGCGCGTGGGGAATCGCATTTT.

The CDR3 region has the DNA TGTGCCAGCAGCTTTGCAGGAACCTACAATGAGCAGTTCTTC. Its translation: CASSFAGTYNEQFF. The gene calls are TRBV7-3 and TRBJ2-1; no definite D call. V dropped 3 bases and J dropped 2 bases, with 8 bases sitting between them. Per the germline V gene, CDR1 is SGHTA and CDR2 is FQGTGA. The CDR3 is made up of 14 amino acids. The variable domain in full, with the rest retrieved from reference TRBV7-3 and TRBJ2-1, is GAGVSQTPSNKVTEKGKYVELRCDPISGHTALYWYRQSLGQGPEFLIYFQGTGAADDSGLPNDRFFAVRPEGSVSTLKIQRTERGDSAVYLCASSFAGTYNEQFFGPGTRLTVL.

The gene calls are TRBV6-1 and TRBJ2-7, with 7 bases lining up with TRBD1. J gave up 6 bases and V 6 bases, and 11 bases lay outside the gene matches. The germline CDR1 and CDR2 sequences are MNHNS and SASEGT. CDR3 size: 14 residues. In nucleotides, the CDR3 is TGTGCCAGCAGCCCTATATCGGGGACAGCCGAGCAGTACTTC. Residues: CASSPISGTAEQYF.

This clonotype occurred a few times. This chain joins TRBV27 and TRBJ2-7; D gene ambiguous. The germline V gene encodes CDR1 MNHEY and CDR2 SMNVEV (reference sequence). The CDR3 totals 16 residues. V was shortened by 5 bases and J by 9 bases, with 26 bases between the two germline ends. The CDR3 DNA follows: TGTGCCAGCAGTGTCTCCAGAGAGAGTATATTAGGAGTGCAGTACTTC. Protein product: CASSVSRESILGVQYF.

This clonotype was seen more than once but under ten times. V usage is TRBV20-1 and J usage is TRBJ2-3; 11 bases line up with TRBD2. The CDR3 totals 16 residues. Unmatched junction bases numbered 6, after V lost 4 bases and J lost 0 bases. The V gene's germline CDR1 is DFQATT and CDR2 SNEGSKA (reference sequence). The CDR3 DNA reads TGCAGTGCTATGGATAGCGGGGGGGGCAGCACAGATACGCAGTATTTT. It is translated as CSAMDSGGGSTDTQYF.

V usage is TRBV28 and J usage is TRBJ2-1; no firm D call. From germline, CDR1 is MDHEN and CDR2 SYDVKM. The CDR3 runs 15 residues. V was trimmed by 6 bases and J by 1 base, leaving 13 bases between them. CDR3 sequence: CASSRLMTSYNEQFF. The CDR3 nucleotides are TGTGCCAGCAGCCGCCTGATGACGTCCTACAATGAGCAGTTCTTC.

The chain uses TRBV7-9 and TRBJ2-1; no firm D call. The V end lost 4 bases, the J end lost 2 bases, and 12 bases lay between the germline ends. The CDR3 contains 15 residues. From germline, CDR1 is SEHNR and CDR2 FQNEAQ (reference sequence). CDR3 sequence reads: CASSSFVDAYNEQFF. The CDR3 DNA reads as TGTGCCAGCAGCTCCTTCGTAGACGCCTACAATGAGCAGTTCTTC.

In nucleotides, the CDR3 is TGTGCCAGCAGCCAGGCTGGAGGGGGCTGGGTTGAGCAGTACTTC. Encoded protein: CASSQAGGGWVEQYF. The chain employs TRBV6-1 and TRBJ2-7; D possibly corresponds to TRBD1 (7 bases). The CDR3 is 15 residues long. Germline V lookup: CDR1 MNHNS, CDR2 SASEGT. The V gene lost 6 bases and the J gene lost 7 bases, with 22 bases spanning the gap.